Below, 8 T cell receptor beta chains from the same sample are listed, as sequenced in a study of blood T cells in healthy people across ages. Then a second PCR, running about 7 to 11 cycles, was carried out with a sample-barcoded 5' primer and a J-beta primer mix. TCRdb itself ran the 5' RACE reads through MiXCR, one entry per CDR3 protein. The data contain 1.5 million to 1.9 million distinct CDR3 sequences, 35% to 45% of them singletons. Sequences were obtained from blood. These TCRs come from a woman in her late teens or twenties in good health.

The CDR3 protein is CSASQRRDNEQFF. The CDR3 DNA follows: TGCAGTGCTAGTCAACGGCGGGACAATGAGCAGTTCTTC. The chain combines TRBV20-1 with TRBJ2-1, with TRBD2 as a possible D gene (5 bases). CDR3 size: 13 residues. Trimming removed 3 bases at V and 5 bases at J, with 11 bases between. Germline loops: CDR1 DFQATT, CDR2 SNEGSKA (reference sequence).

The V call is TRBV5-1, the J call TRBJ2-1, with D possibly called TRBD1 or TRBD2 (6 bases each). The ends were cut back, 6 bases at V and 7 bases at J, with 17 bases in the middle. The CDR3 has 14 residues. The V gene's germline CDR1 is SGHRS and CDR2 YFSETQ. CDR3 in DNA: TGCGCCAGCAAGGGGGACTGGGAACCTAATGAGCAGTTCTTC. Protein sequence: CASKGDWEPNEQFF.

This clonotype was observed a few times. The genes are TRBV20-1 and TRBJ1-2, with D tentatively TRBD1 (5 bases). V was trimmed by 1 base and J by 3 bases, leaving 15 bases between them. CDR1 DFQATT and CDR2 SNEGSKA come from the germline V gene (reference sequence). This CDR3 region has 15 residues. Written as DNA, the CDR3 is TGCAGTGCTAGAGGCCTAACCTCAGGGTACTATGGCTACACCTTC. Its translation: CSARGLTSGYYGYTF.

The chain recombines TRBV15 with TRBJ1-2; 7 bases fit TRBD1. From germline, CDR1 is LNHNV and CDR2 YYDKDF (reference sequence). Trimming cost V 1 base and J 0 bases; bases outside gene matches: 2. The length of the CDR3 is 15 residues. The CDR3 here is CATSRATGPNYGYTF. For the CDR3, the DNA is TGTGCCACCAGCAGAGCGACAGGGCCTAACTATGGCTACACCTTC. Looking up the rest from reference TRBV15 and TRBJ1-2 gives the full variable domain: DAMVIQNPRYQVTQFGKPVTLSCSQTLNHNVMYWYQQKSSQAPKLLFHYYDKDFNNEADTPDNFQSRRPNTSFCFLDIRSPGLGDTAMYLCATSRATGPNYGYTFGSGTRLTVV.

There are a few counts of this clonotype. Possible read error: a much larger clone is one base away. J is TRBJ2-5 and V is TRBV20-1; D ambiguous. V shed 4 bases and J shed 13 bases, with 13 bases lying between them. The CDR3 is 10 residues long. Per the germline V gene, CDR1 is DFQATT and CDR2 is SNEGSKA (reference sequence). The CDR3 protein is CSANGPRRYF. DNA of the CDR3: TGCAGTGCTAACGGCCCAAGGAGGTACTTC.

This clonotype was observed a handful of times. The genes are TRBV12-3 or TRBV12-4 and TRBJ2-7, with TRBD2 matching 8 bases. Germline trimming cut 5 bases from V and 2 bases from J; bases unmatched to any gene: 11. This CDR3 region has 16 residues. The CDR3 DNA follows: TGTGCCAGCAGTCCCGCCAGCGTAGCGGGGCCCTACGAGCAGTACTTC. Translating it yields CASSPASVAGPYEQYF.

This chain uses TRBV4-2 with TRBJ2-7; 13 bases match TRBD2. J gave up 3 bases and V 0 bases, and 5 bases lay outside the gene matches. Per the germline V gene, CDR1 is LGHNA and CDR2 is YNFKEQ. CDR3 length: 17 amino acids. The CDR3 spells CASSQEGGLAGSYEQYF. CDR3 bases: TGTGCCAGCAGCCAAGAAGGGGGACTAGCGGGAAGCTACGAGCAGTACTTC.

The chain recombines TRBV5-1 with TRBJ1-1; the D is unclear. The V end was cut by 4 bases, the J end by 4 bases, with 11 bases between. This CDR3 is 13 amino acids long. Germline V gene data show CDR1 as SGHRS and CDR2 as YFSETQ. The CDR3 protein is CASSVQWGTEAFF. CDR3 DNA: TGCGCCAGCAGCGTCCAGTGGGGCACTGAAGCTTTCTTT.